The clone carrying this T cell receptor beta chain was seen a few times. Its matching antigen is unknown. Germline V CDR1 and CDR2: SGHDT, YYEEEE. The CDR3 extends over 11 amino acids. The V end lost 2 bases, the J end lost 11 bases, and 5 bases lay between the germline ends. The study included ophthalmopathy patients with Clinical Activity Score at least 3, NOSPECS grade at least 4 and duration under 3 months. Orbital computed tomography, thyroid ultrasound, serum thyroxine and TRAb, and clinical symptoms together informed the diagnoses. Using RNA transcripts as the source, TCR beta CDR3 regions were amplified. Researchers ran a first-round RT-PCR on the TCR CDR3 using the HTBI primer set. Using its own MiXCR run on the multiplex PCR reads, TCRdb lists one record per CDR3 protein. This sample carries approximately 690,000 distinct CDR3 sequences, roughly 14% of them seen once, and the ten largest clones take 9.5% to 15%.

This record comes from a study of T cells in Graves' hyperthyroidism and ophthalmopathy. The study's findings and limits: Stable hyperthyroidism was told apart from ophthalmopathy by a model built on 13 V-J features.

V and J are TRBV5-6 and TRBJ2-6; the D is unclear. The sample was blood. This clonotype was obtained from a woman aged 50 to 60 with Graves' ophthalmopathy. For the CDR3, the DNA is TGTGCCAGCAGCTTTGAGCACGTCCTGACTTTC. Amino acids: CASSFEHVLTF.